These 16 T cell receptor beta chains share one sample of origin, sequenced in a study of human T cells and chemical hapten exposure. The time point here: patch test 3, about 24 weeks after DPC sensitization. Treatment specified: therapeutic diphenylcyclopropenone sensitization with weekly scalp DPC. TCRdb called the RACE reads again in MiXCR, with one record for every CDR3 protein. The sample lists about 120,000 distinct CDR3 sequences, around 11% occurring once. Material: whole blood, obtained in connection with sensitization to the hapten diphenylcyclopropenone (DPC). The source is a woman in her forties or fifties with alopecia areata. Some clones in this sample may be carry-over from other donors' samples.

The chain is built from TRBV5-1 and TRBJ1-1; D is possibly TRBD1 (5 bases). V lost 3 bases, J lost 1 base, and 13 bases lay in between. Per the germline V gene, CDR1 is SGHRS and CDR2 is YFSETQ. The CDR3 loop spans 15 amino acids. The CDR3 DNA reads TGCGCCAGCAGCTCGGTTAAGGGACGGAACACTGAAGCTTTCTTT. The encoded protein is CASSSVKGRNTEAFF.

The CDR3 coding sequence is TGTGCCAGCAGCTTAGATCTAGCGGGAGGACACACAGATACGCAGTATTTT. Its translation is CASSLDLAGGHTDTQYF. The rearrangement uses TRBV11-2 and TRBJ2-3; 11 nucleotides agree with TRBD2. This CDR3 has 17 amino acids. Germline V gene sequence: CDR1 SGHAT, CDR2 FQNNGV. Trimming removed 0 bases from V and 2 bases from J; junction bases left unmatched: 4.

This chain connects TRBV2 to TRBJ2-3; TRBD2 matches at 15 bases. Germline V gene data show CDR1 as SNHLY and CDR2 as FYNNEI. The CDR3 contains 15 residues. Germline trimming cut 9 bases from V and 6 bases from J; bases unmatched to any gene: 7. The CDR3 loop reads CARNGLAGGADTQYF. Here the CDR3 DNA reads TGTGCCAGGAATGGACTAGCGGGGGGGGCGGATACGCAGTATTTT. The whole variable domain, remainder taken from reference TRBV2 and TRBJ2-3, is EPEVTQTPSHQVTQMGQEVILRCVPISNHLYFYWYRQILGQKVEFLVSFYNNEISEKSEIFDDQFSVERPDGSNFTLKIRSTKLEDSAMYFCARNGLAGGADTQYFGPGTRLTVL.

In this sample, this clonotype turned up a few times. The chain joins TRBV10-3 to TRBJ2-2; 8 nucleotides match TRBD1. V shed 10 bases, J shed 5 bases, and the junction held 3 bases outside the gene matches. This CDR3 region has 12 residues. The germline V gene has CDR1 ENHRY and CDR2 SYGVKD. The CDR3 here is CATGQGTGELFF. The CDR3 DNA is TGTGCCACCGGACAGGGAACCGGGGAGCTGTTTTTT.

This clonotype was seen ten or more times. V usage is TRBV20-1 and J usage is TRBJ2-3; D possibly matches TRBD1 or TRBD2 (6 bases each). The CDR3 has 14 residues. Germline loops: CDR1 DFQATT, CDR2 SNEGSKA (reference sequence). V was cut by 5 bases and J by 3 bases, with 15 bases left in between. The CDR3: CSAPGLGGTDTQYF. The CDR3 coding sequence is TGCAGTGCTCCTGGGTTAGGGGGGACAGATACGCAGTATTTT.

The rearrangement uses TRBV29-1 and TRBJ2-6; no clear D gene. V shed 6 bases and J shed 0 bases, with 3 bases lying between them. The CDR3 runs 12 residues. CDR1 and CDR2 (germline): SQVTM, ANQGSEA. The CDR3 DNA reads TGCAGCGTGCTCTCTGGGGCCAACGTCCTGACTTTC. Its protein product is CSVLSGANVLTF.

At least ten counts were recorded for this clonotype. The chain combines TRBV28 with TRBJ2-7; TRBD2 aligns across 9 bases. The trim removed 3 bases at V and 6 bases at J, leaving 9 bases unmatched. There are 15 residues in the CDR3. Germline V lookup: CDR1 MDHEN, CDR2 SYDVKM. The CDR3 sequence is CASSFRVAGATEQYF. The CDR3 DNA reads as TGTGCCAGCAGTTTTCGAGTAGCGGGAGCCACCGAGCAGTACTTC.

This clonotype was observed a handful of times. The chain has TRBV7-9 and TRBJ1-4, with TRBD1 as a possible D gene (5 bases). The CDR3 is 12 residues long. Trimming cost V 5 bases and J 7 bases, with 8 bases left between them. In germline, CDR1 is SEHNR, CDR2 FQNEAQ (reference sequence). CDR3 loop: CASSRDSEKLFF. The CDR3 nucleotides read TGTGCCAGCAGCCGCGACAGTGAAAAACTGTTTTTT.

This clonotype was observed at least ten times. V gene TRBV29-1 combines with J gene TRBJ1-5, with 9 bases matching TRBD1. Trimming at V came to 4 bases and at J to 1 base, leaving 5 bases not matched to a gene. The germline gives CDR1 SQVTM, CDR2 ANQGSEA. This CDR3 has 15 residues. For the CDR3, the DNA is TGCAGCGTTGCCCCCGGGACAGGGAGCAATCAGCCCCAGCATTTT. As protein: CSVAPGTGSNQPQHF.

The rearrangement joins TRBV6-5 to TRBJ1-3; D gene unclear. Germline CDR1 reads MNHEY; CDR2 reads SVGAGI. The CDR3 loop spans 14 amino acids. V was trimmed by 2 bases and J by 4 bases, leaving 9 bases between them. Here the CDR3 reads CASSYSSEGNTIYF. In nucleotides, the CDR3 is TGTGCCAGCAGTTACAGCAGCGAGGGAAACACCATATATTTT.

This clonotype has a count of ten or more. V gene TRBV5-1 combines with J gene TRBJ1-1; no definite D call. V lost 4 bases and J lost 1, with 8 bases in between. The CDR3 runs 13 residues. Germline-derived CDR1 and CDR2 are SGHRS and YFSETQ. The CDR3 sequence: CASSLSTNTEAFF. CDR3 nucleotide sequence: TGCGCCAGCAGCCTGTCGACGAACACTGAAGCTTTCTTT.

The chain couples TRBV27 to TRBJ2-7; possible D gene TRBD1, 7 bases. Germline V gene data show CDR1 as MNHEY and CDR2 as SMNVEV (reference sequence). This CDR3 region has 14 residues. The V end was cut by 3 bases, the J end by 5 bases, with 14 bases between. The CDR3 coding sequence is TGTGCCAGCAGTTTTTCGGGCAGGGGGGACGAGCAGTACTTC. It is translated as CASSFSGRGDEQYF.

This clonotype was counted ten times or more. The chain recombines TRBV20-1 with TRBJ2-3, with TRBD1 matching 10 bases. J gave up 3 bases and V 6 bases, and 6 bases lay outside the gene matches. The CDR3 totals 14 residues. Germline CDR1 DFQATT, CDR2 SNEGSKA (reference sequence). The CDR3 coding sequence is TGCAGTGCCGGGGACAGGGGATCGACAGATACGCAGTATTTT. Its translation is CSAGDRGSTDTQYF.

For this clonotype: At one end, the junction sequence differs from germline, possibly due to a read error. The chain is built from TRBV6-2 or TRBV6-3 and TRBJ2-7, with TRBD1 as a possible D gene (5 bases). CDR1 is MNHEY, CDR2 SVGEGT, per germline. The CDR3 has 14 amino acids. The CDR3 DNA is TGTGCCAGCAGTTTGACAGCGACAACCTACAAGCAGTACTTC. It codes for CASSLTATTYKQYF.

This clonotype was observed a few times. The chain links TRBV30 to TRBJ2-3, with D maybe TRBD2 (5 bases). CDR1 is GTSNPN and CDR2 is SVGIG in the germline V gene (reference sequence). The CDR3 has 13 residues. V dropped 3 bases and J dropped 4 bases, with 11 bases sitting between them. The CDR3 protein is CAWSRAGPDTQYF. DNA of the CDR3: TGTGCCTGGAGCCGTGCGGGTCCAGATACGCAGTATTTT.

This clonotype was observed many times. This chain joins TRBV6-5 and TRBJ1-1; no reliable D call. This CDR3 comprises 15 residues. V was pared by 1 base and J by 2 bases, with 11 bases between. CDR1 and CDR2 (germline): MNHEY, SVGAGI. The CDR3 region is CASSYFRAANTEAFF. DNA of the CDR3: TGTGCCAGCAGTTACTTCCGGGCAGCCAACACTGAAGCTTTCTTT.